This entry lists 29 T cell receptor beta chains sequenced from one sample in a study of shared clonotypes between healthy human individuals. Profiled with immunoSEQ multiplex PCR; TCRdb holds only in-frame clones, not every one. The data contain fewer than 700,000 clones, around three quarters of them singletons. Sample: PBMCs. These receptors all come from a woman aged 35 to 49 in good health. Some clones in this sample may be carry-over from other donors' samples.

J is TRBJ1-2 and V is TRBV28; a weak D match, TRBD1 (5 bases). There are 16 residues in the CDR3. The V end lost 5 bases, the J end lost 5 bases, and 21 bases lay between the germline ends. The germline CDR1 and CDR2 sequences are MDHEN and SYDVKM. CDR3 coding DNA: TGTGCCAGCAGTATTCTCGGGACGGAATTTATATATGGCTACACCTTC. It is translated as CASSILGTEFIYGYTF.

The rearrangement uses TRBV28 and TRBJ1-5; 9 nucleotides line up with TRBD1. Losses at the gene ends were 10 bases for V and 4 bases for J; bases not matched to a gene: 17. This CDR3 region has 17 residues. Looked up from germline, CDR1 is MDHEN and CDR2 is SYDVKM. CDR3: CATDIPDRDRANQPQHF. The CDR3 nucleotides are TGTGCCACCGACATACCAGACCGGGACAGGGCAAATCAGCCCCAGCATTTT.

The chain recombines TRBV5-8 with TRBJ2-1; no clear D. CDR1 is SGHTS, CDR2 YDEGEE, per germline. This CDR3 is built from 13 residues. V lost 1 base to trimming and J lost 6 bases, with 8 bases between them. The CDR3: CASSLYARNEQFF. The CDR3 region has the DNA TGTGCCAGCAGCTTGTATGCGCGCAATGAGCAGTTCTTC.

The chain recombines TRBV10-3 with TRBJ2-3; possibly TRBD2 for D (6 bases). The V gene lost 3 bases and the J gene lost 2 bases, with 18 bases spanning the gap. Per the germline V gene, CDR1 is ENHRY and CDR2 is SYGVKD. There are 17 residues in the CDR3. As DNA, the CDR3 is TGTGCCATCAGTGATAGGAGGGCCAGGTCTGACACAGATACGCAGTATTTT. Protein product: CAISDRRARSDTDTQYF.

This clone came up once. The chain employs TRBV4-1 and TRBJ1-1; 7 nucleotides align to TRBD1. CDR1 and CDR2 from the germline V gene are MGHRA and YSYEKL. V lost 3 bases and J lost 2; bases outside the gene matches: 6. The CDR3 covers 15 residues. CDR3 region: CASSQMGQTNTEAFF. The CDR3 nucleotides read TGCGCCAGCAGCCAGATGGGACAGACAAACACTGAAGCTTTCTTT.

The CDR3 region has the DNA TGTGCCAGCAGCGTAAATAAAGGGTTGAAGAATGGCTACACCTTC. Protein product: CASSVNKGLKNGYTF. The rearrangement joins TRBV9 to TRBJ1-2; D is unclear. Germline V gives CDR1 SGDLS, CDR2 YYNGEE. V lost 1 base and J lost 6, with 16 bases in between. This CDR3 comprises 15 residues.

This clone has a handful of counts. The chain uses TRBV2 and TRBJ2-2, with D tentatively TRBD2 (6 bases). Germline-derived CDR1 and CDR2 are SNHLY and FYNNEI. This CDR3 spans 15 amino acids. Deletions cut 7 bases from V and 1 base from J, with 13 bases between. The CDR3 loop reads CASKSRERNTGELFF. CDR3 in DNA: TGTGCCAGCAAGTCTCGGGAGAGGAACACCGGGGAGCTGTTTTTT.

V gene TRBV9 combines with J gene TRBJ2-2; a weak D match, TRBD2 (6 bases). Germline assignment: CDR1 SGDLS and CDR2 YYNGEE. The CDR3 spans 16 residues. Trimming shortened V by 0 bases and J by 5 bases, and 14 bases separated the two germline ends. The CDR3 region has the DNA TGTGCCAGCAGCGTAGATGAGGGAGGACTAACCGGGGAGCTGTTTTTT. As protein: CASSVDEGGLTGELFF.

The J gene is TRBJ1-2, the V gene TRBV9; 9 nucleotides line up with TRBD1. CDR1 is SGDLS and CDR2 is YYNGEE in the germline V gene. V shed 3 bases, J shed 11 bases, and the junction held 5 bases outside the gene matches. This CDR3 spans 12 amino acids. CDR3 amino acids: CASSARDRAYTF. The CDR3 region has the DNA TGTGCCAGCAGCGCCCGGGACAGGGCATACACCTTC.

This clone was seen many times. This chain connects TRBV5-1 to TRBJ2-2; 8 positions match TRBD1. The ends lost 4 bases at V and 5 bases at J; junction bases unmatched: 4. Germline V gives CDR1 SGHRS, CDR2 YFSETQ. The CDR3 spans 14 residues. The CDR3 sequence: CASSHGQGTGELFF. CDR3 nucleotides: TGCGCCAGCAGCCATGGACAGGGTACCGGGGAGCTGTTTTTT.

The rearrangement uses TRBV6-5 and TRBJ2-7; tentatively, D is TRBD1 (6 bases). The germline V gene has CDR1 MNHEY and CDR2 SVGAGI. This CDR3 spans 13 amino acids. V gave up 5 bases and J gave up 5 bases, with 13 bases separating them. The CDR3 coding sequence is TGTGCCAGCAGTGAGGGGGAATCCAACGAGCAGTACTTC. This translates into CASSEGESNEQYF.

Concerning this clone itself: Only one base separates this from a far larger clonotype, so it likely reflects a read error. The CDR3 DNA sequence: TGCGCCAGCAGCCAGGGCCAGGGACAGGGGTTTGAAAAACTGTTTTTT. Its protein is CASSQGQGQGFEKLFF. The chain is built from TRBV4-1 and TRBJ1-4; 10 bases are shared with TRBD1. The V and J ends lost 3 bases and 7 bases, in that order; junction bases with no gene match: 8. The CDR3 runs 16 residues. Germline assignment: CDR1 MGHRA and CDR2 YSYEKL.

This clone was seen a single time. This chain uses TRBV10-3 with TRBJ1-6; no clear D. CDR1 is ENHRY and CDR2 is SYGVKD in the germline V gene. This CDR3 region has 13 residues. The ends were cut back, 6 bases at V and 7 bases at J, with 10 bases in the middle. The CDR3 protein is CAIRDVGNSPLHF. The CDR3 DNA is TGTGCCATCAGGGACGTGGGGAATTCACCCCTCCACTTT.

Details on this clone: At the DNA level, this CDR3 is encoded by other sequences in the same sample as well. CDR3 bases: TGTGCCAGCAGCTTAGGGCCAGGGAACTATGGCTACACCTTC. Its protein product is CASSLGPGNYGYTF. The chain carries TRBV11-2 and TRBJ1-2, with D possibly being TRBD1 (5 bases). The CDR3 loop spans 14 amino acids. The ends were cut back, 1 base at V and 2 bases at J, with 8 bases in the middle. Germline values: CDR1 SGHAT, CDR2 FQNNGV.

This clone was found once. This sequence joins TRBV18 and TRBJ1-1; 8 positions agree with TRBD1. The CDR3 extends over 13 amino acids. The V and J ends lost 5 bases and 6 bases, in that order; junction bases with no gene match: 5. CDR1 and CDR2 (germline): KGHSH, LQKENI. Written as DNA, the CDR3 is TGTGCCAGCTCATTTACACAGGGGGCTGAAGCTTTCTTT. Its translation: CASSFTQGAEAFF.

V gene TRBV7-6 combines with J gene TRBJ1-3; 10 bases match TRBD1. This CDR3 comprises 16 residues. The trim removed 5 bases at V and 0 bases at J, leaving 4 bases unmatched. The germline V gene encodes CDR1 SGHVS and CDR2 FNYEAQ. CDR3 in DNA: TGTGCCAGCAGCCCGACAGGGGGCGTCTCTGGAAACACCATATATTTT. Amino acids: CASSPTGGVSGNTIYF. The complete variable domain, with remaining parts taken from reference TRBV7-6 and TRBJ1-3, reads GAGVSQSPRYKVTKRGQDVALRCDPISGHVSLYWYRQALGQGPEFLTYFNYEAQQDKSGLPNDRFSAERPEGSISTLTIQRTEQRDSAMYRCASSPTGGVSGNTIYFGEGSWLTVV.

The chain has TRBV28 and TRBJ2-7, with 9 bases matching TRBD1. Germline CDR1 and CDR2: MDHEN and SYDVKM. This CDR3 has 15 amino acids. V gave up 5 bases and J gave up 4 bases; unmatched junction bases: 9. The CDR3: CASSPTGGDLYEQYF. In DNA, the CDR3 is TGTGCCAGCAGTCCTACAGGGGGCGACCTTTACGAGCAGTACTTC.

The gene calls are TRBV15 and TRBJ2-3, with D perhaps assigned TRBD1 or TRBD2 (8 bases each). The CDR3 loop spans 17 amino acids. Germline assignment: CDR1 LNHNV and CDR2 YYDKDF (reference sequence). V lost 0 bases, J lost 5 bases, and 18 bases lay in between. CDR3: CATSREDRGAGEDTQYF. Written as DNA, the CDR3 is TGTGCCACCAGCAGAGAAGACAGGGGAGCGGGGGAAGATACGCAGTATTTT.

The rearrangement links TRBV27 to TRBJ2-1; TRBD2 is a possible D gene (5 bases). Germline values: CDR1 MNHEY, CDR2 SMNVEV (reference sequence). The CDR3 contains 14 residues. The ends were cut back, 4 bases at V and 7 bases at J, with 14 bases in the middle. DNA of the CDR3: TGTGCCAGCAGTTGGGGAGTCGGAGGAAATGAGCAGTTCTTC. As protein: CASSWGVGGNEQFF.

This clone was recorded at least ten times. At the DNA level, this CDR3 is encoded by other sequences in the same sample as well. This chain uses TRBV30 with TRBJ1-1; 9 bases fit TRBD1. The CDR3 loop spans 11 amino acids. Per the germline V gene, CDR1 is GTSNPN and CDR2 is SVGIG (reference sequence). The V and J ends lost 8 bases and 4 bases, in that order; junction bases with no gene match: 2. The CDR3 sequence is CAGQGFTEAFF. The DNA for the CDR3 is TGTGCCGGACAGGGGTTCACTGAAGCTTTCTTT.

This chain connects TRBV11-3 to TRBJ1-2; 7 bases are a match to TRBD1. CDR1 is SGHNT and CDR2 is YENEEA in the germline V gene. Trimming removed 5 bases from V and 14 bases from J; junction bases left unmatched: 11. The CDR3 has 12 residues. CDR3 nucleotides: TGTGCCAGCAGCACTAGCTGGGACAGAAAGACCTTC. Residues: CASSTSWDRKTF. Drawing the rest from reference TRBV11-3 and TRBJ1-2, the complete variable domain is EAGVVQSPRYKIIEKKQPVAFWCNPISGHNTLYWYLQNLGQGPELLIRYENEEAVDDSQLPKDRFSAERLKGVDSTLKIQPAELGDSAVYLCASSTSWDRKTFGSGTRLTVV.

The chain is built from TRBV9 and TRBJ1-2, with 12 positions matching TRBD1. From germline, CDR1 is SGDLS and CDR2 YYNGEE. The CDR3 totals 17 residues. V was pared by 4 bases and J by 4 bases, with 11 bases of the junction left unmatched. DNA for the CDR3: TGTGCCAGCAGCCCACGCGGGGGACAGGGGGCTGTCTATGGCTACACCTTC. It yields the protein CASSPRGGQGAVYGYTF.

This chain's CDR3 is CASSPVGRSGTDTQYF. The CDR3 nucleotides read TGTGCCAGCAGCCCGGTGGGGAGGTCGGGCACAGATACGCAGTATTTT. The rearrangement joins TRBV7-9 to TRBJ2-3; D perhaps matches TRBD2 (6 bases). This CDR3 is 16 amino acids long. Trimming cost V 5 bases and J 1 base, with 16 bases left between them. Per germline, CDR1 SEHNR and CDR2 FQNEAQ (reference sequence).

This clone was seen a few times. The CDR3 loop is CASSLRLAGTVEQFF. CDR3 nucleotides: TGTGCCAGCAGCTTAAGACTAGCGGGAACCGTTGAGCAGTTCTTC. The V gene is TRBV7-2, the J gene TRBJ2-1, with 11 nucleotides matching TRBD2. Germline assignment: CDR1 SGHTA and CDR2 FQGNSA. J was trimmed by 9 bases and V by 2 bases; bases with no gene match: 6. CDR3 length: 15 amino acids.

A few counts support this clone. This chain uses TRBV5-6 with TRBJ2-1, with 7 bases identical to TRBD2. This CDR3 has 16 amino acids. Trimming removed 4 bases from V and 4 bases from J; junction bases left unmatched: 11. Germline V gene lookup returns CDR1 SGHDT and CDR2 YYEEEE. CDR3 sequence reads: CASSIERERSYNEQFF. The CDR3 nucleotides are TGTGCCAGCAGCATTGAGCGGGAACGGTCTTACAATGAGCAGTTCTTC.

V and J are TRBV10-2 and TRBJ2-3; TRBD2 matches 11 bases. Unmatched junction bases numbered 18, after V lost 7 bases and J lost 0 bases. CDR1 and CDR2 from the germline V gene are WSHSY and SAAADI. This CDR3 has 20 amino acids. CDR3 sequence reads: CASKPQGWLAGGQSTDTQYF. CDR3 nucleotide sequence: TGCGCCAGCAAACCACAGGGGTGGCTAGCGGGAGGCCAAAGCACAGATACGCAGTATTTT.

The chain couples TRBV6-5 to TRBJ1-5; a weak D match, TRBD1 (5 bases). Per the germline V gene, CDR1 is MNHEY and CDR2 is SVGAGI. The CDR3 runs to 14 residues. The V end lost 2 bases, the J end lost 9 bases, and 14 bases lay between the germline ends. This CDR3 is CASSYQPGARPQHF. CDR3 nucleotide sequence: TGTGCCAGCAGTTACCAGCCTGGGGCCCGGCCCCAGCATTTT.

The J gene is TRBJ2-1, the V gene TRBV7-9, with TRBD1 identical over 8 bases. Germline V gene sequence: CDR1 SEHNR, CDR2 FQNEAQ (reference sequence). The CDR3 length is 15 residues. V shed 4 bases and J 3 bases; nucleotides not matched to a gene: 5. The CDR3 is CASSSDRGHYNEQFF. The CDR3 DNA sequence: TGTGCCAGCAGCTCCGACAGGGGACACTACAATGAGCAGTTCTTC.

The rearrangement links TRBV9 to TRBJ2-3; D assignment may be TRBD1 or TRBD2 (5 bases each). The CDR3 runs 17 residues. V dropped 3 bases and J dropped 4 bases, with 21 bases sitting between them. Germline loops: CDR1 SGDLS, CDR2 YYNGEE. In nucleotides, the CDR3 is TGTGCCAGCAGCGCCGGGACGAAGAGGGTCACGGCAGATACGCAGTATTTT. It specifies CASSAGTKRVTADTQYF.